Each of the 11 T cell receptor beta chains below was sequenced from the same sample in a study of blood T cell repertoires in COVID-19 (dated by TCRdb to the early 2020s). Receptors were amplified or captured by the immunoSEQ multiplex PCR assay. This immuneACCESS table, as held by TCRdb, lists in-frame sequences with V and J called but not all clones. Of the missing ones, under half trace to an unresolved V gene in checked studies; the others have no known cause. Counted in this sample were 150,000 to 200,000 clones; 90% of them appeared once. Roughly a sixth of the sample goes to the ten largest clones. The sequencing input was peripheral blood. The origin of the receptors is a man aged 55 to 70 with active or convalescent COVID-19.

The rearrangement joins TRBV7-9 to TRBJ1-6; weak D call: TRBD1 (5 bases). The CDR3 extends over 14 amino acids. Germline V gene data show CDR1 as SEHNR and CDR2 as FQNEAQ (reference sequence). Trimming pared 3 bases from V and 7 bases from J, leaving 10 bases between. The CDR3 nucleotides read TGTGCCAGCAGCTTCGGCAGGGCCAATTCACCCCTCCACTTT. This translates into CASSFGRANSPLHF.

This clone was recorded once. This chain uses TRBV3-1 (or the pseudogene TRBV3-2) with TRBJ1-2; the D is unclear. V lost 4 bases and J 0 bases, leaving 15 bases between the germline ends. The CDR3 length is 16 residues. The germline gives CDR1 LGHDT, CDR2 YNNKEL (reference sequence). This CDR3 reads CASSPLGVLANYGYTF. For the CDR3, the DNA is TGTGCCAGCAGCCCCCTTGGAGTTTTAGCTAACTATGGCTACACCTTC.

The chain has TRBV6-4 and TRBJ2-2; D is unresolved. V was pared by 5 bases and J by 6 bases, with 10 bases between. The CDR3 is made up of 13 amino acids. The V gene's germline CDR1 is MRHNA and CDR2 SNTAGT. The CDR3 DNA reads TGTGCCAGCAGTCCTACTCGCCCCGGGGAGCTGTTTTTT. As protein: CASSPTRPGELFF.

This chain connects TRBV9 to TRBJ2-5; 10 bases line up with TRBD2. CDR3 size: 16 residues. Germline V CDR1 and CDR2: SGDLS, YYNGEE. J was trimmed by 4 bases and V by 6 bases; bases with no gene match: 12. CDR3: CASTPRLAGGIETQYF. For the CDR3, the DNA is TGTGCCAGCACCCCCCGGTTAGCGGGAGGAATAGAGACCCAGTACTTC.

The chain uses TRBV5-1 and TRBJ2-1; 12 bases fit TRBD2. Germline V gene lookup returns CDR1 SGHRS and CDR2 YFSETQ. This CDR3 is 14 amino acids long. Germline trimming cut 3 bases from V and 6 bases from J; bases unmatched to any gene: 1. Here the CDR3 DNA reads TGCGCCAGCAGCTGGGGACTAGCGGGCAATGAGCAGTTCTTC. Protein sequence: CASSWGLAGNEQFF.

This clone was recorded once. The DNA of the CDR3 is TGTGCCAGCAGTTTATTCGACACAACCCAAGAGCAGTTCTTC. Translation gives CASSLFDTTQEQFF. This sequence joins TRBV28 and TRBJ2-1; D remains ambiguous. Germline lookup yields CDR1 MDHEN and CDR2 SYDVKM. CDR3 size: 14 residues. Deletions cut 1 base from V and 10 bases from J, with 14 bases between.

The V call is TRBV6-5, the J call TRBJ1-3; D not resolved. The CDR3 spans 13 residues. The germline V gene encodes CDR1 MNHEY and CDR2 SVGAGI. Trimming left V 6 bases short and J 8 bases short, with 14 bases between. The CDR3 loop reads CASSPQPRDTIYF. The DNA of the CDR3 is TGTGCCAGCAGCCCCCAGCCGAGGGACACCATATATTTT.

J is TRBJ2-3 and V is TRBV5-1; 8 bases line up with TRBD2. The length of the CDR3 is 14 residues. Per germline, CDR1 SGHRS and CDR2 YFSETQ. With 6 bases clipped from V and 2 bases from J, the junction kept 5 bases outside the gene matches. The CDR3: CASKYGLATDTQYF. Here the CDR3 DNA reads TGCGCCAGCAAATATGGACTAGCCACAGATACGCAGTATTTT.

The chain has TRBV18 and TRBJ2-3; TRBD2 aligns across 12 bases. V gave up 2 bases and J gave up 3 bases; unmatched junction bases: 0. The CDR3 length is 15 residues. Germline values: CDR1 KGHSH, CDR2 LQKENI. The CDR3: CASSPGLAGTDTQYF. The CDR3 DNA reads TGTGCCAGCTCACCAGGACTAGCGGGGACAGATACGCAGTATTTT. Together with reference TRBV18 and TRBJ2-3, the CDR3 gives the full variable domain: NAGVMQNPRHLVRRRGQEARLRCSPMKGHSHVYWYRQLPEEGLKFMVYLQKENIIDESGMPKERFSAEFPKEGPSILRIQQVVRGDSAAYFCASSPGLAGTDTQYFGPGTRLTVL.

This chain joins TRBV6-5 and TRBJ1-5; 7 bases line up with TRBD1. V trimming: 5 bases; J trimming: 11 bases; junction bases outside the gene matches: 9. Germline CDR1 reads MNHEY; CDR2 reads SVGAGI. The length of the CDR3 is 13 residues. The CDR3 reads CASSQTGRMAQHF. Here the CDR3 DNA reads TGTGCCAGCAGTCAGACAGGGCGTATGGCCCAGCATTTT.

The chain uses TRBV5-1 and TRBJ1-6; 8 positions match TRBD1. Germline V gives CDR1 SGHRS, CDR2 YFSETQ. Trimming at V came to 4 bases and at J to 10 bases, leaving 7 bases not matched to a gene. This CDR3 contains 14 residues. The CDR3, as DNA: TGCGCCAGCAGCCCGCCAGGGGGCGGATCACCCCTCCACTTT. Its translation is CASSPPGGGSPLHF.